This T cell receptor (beta chain) was sequenced for a study of radiotherapy plus CTLA-4 blockade in lung cancer. General study results and limits: In blood, tumor-derived TCR clones expanded after radiotherapy plus ipilimumab. Increased serum interferon-beta after radiation also reportedly predicted response strongly.

People whose metastatic non-small-cell lung cancer was chemo-refractory got focal radiation along with CTLA-4 blockade by ipilimumab. The protocol was immunoSEQ multiplex PCR, while the TCRdb copy is restricted to in-frame clones and leaves out a portion. This table holds some 110,000 clones, about four fifths found once. On this clone: Its antigen is as yet unknown.

Per germline, CDR1 LNHDA and CDR2 SQIVND (reference sequence). V lost 3 bases to trimming and J lost 1 base; unmatched junction nucleotides: 5. The CDR3 consists of 15 residues. The chain links TRBV19 to TRBJ2-7, with 8 bases aligning to TRBD1. The clonotype originates from a human donor with non-small cell lung cancer that progressed on radiotherapy plus ipilimumab. Some clones in this sample may be carry-over from other donors' samples. The sample in question was peripheral blood, obtained from a patient treated with radiotherapy plus ipilimumab. The DNA of the CDR3 is TGTGCCAGTAGTATGATGGGACAGGTTTCCTACGAGCAGTACTTC. This codes for CASSMMGQVSYEQYF.